The 27 T cell receptor beta chains presented below share a single source sample, sequenced in a study of glioma-infiltrating T cells after dendritic cell vaccination. Libraries were prepared by immunoSEQ multiplex PCR; TCRdb keeps only in-frame clonotypes and omits some of them. The sample records about 73,000 clones, about 80% being singletons. Sequenced material: blood, taken before dendritic cell vaccination. These receptors all stem from a human donor with glioblastoma.

The chain couples TRBV9 to TRBJ1-2; no firm D call. V lost 4 bases and J lost 7, with 26 bases in between. The CDR3 has 17 residues. Germline V lookup: CDR1 SGDLS, CDR2 YYNGEE. CDR3 residues: CASSTLAAGQLFGGYTF. Here the CDR3 DNA reads TGTGCCAGCAGCACCCTAGCAGCCGGGCAATTATTTGGTGGCTACACCTTC.

V gene TRBV18 combines with J gene TRBJ1-2; the match to TRBD1 covers 7 bases. Germline V CDR1 and CDR2: KGHSH, LQKENI. Unmatched junction bases numbered 5, after V lost 0 bases and J lost 4 bases. This CDR3 has 15 amino acids. CDR3 sequence: CASSPPGQGVYGYTF. In DNA form, the CDR3 reads TGTGCCAGCTCACCACCCGGGCAGGGGGTCTATGGCTACACCTTC. Full variable domain (remainder filled in from reference TRBV18 and TRBJ1-2): NAGVMQNPRHLVRRRGQEARLRCSPMKGHSHVYWYRQLPEEGLKFMVYLQKENIIDESGMPKERFSAEFPKEGPSILRIQQVVRGDSAAYFCASSPPGQGVYGYTFGSGTRLTVV.

This chain links TRBV18 with TRBJ2-7, with D perhaps matching TRBD2 (6 bases). CDR3 length equals 14 residues. V lost 4 bases and J 5 bases, leaving 15 bases between the germline ends. The V gene's germline CDR1 is KGHSH and CDR2 LQKENI. The CDR3 sequence is CASSLGREVHEQYV. The CDR3 DNA is TGTGCCAGCTCACTCGGAAGGGAGGTTCACGAGCAGTACGTC.

The rearrangement uses TRBV5-1 and TRBJ1-6; TRBD1 matches at 7 bases. Trimming removed 0 bases from V and 6 bases from J; junction bases left unmatched: 9. Germline values: CDR1 SGHRS, CDR2 YFSETQ. This CDR3 comprises 17 residues. This CDR3 reads CASSLGARGASNSPLHF. The CDR3 coding sequence is TGCGCCAGCAGCTTGGGGGCCAGGGGGGCCTCTAATTCACCCCTCCACTTT.

The chain has TRBV5-1 and TRBJ2-2; 9 bases map to TRBD2. This CDR3 region has 16 residues. The V segment lost 5 bases and the J segment 3 bases; nucleotides outside the gene matches: 8. The V gene's germline CDR1 is SGHRS and CDR2 YFSETQ. The CDR3 coding sequence is TGCGCCAGCAGACCGGCTAGCGGGACTGACACCGGGGAGCTGTTTTTT. Protein product: CASRPASGTDTGELFF.

This clone occurred once. This rearrangement joins TRBV5-4 to TRBJ1-5; 7 bases are shared with TRBD1. Trimming at V came to 4 bases and at J to 6 bases, leaving 7 bases not matched to a gene. Germline-derived CDR1 and CDR2 are SGHNT and YYREEE (reference sequence). The CDR3 is 14 amino acids. The CDR3 reads CASSLRTGGQPQHF. CDR3 coding DNA: TGTGCCAGCAGCCTCCGGACAGGAGGTCAGCCCCAGCATTTT. The whole variable domain, filled in from reference TRBV5-4 and TRBJ1-5, reads ETGVTQSPTHLIKTRGQQVTLRCSSQSGHNTVSWYQQALGQGPQFIFQYYREEENGRGNFPPRFSGLQFPNYSSELNVNALELDDSALYLCASSLRTGGQPQHFGDGTRLSIL.

This chain uses TRBV4-1 with TRBJ2-3; D unclear. Trimming removed 1 base at V and 2 bases at J, with 4 bases between. This CDR3 is 13 amino acids long. The V gene's germline CDR1 is MGHRA and CDR2 YSYEKL. CDR3 DNA: TGCGCCAGCAGCCAAGGGCTCACAGATACGCAGTATTTT. This sequence encodes CASSQGLTDTQYF.

In this sample, this clone turned up a few times. CDR3 DNA: TGTGCCAGCAGTGAAACAGGGCGGAGTTACGAGCAGTACTTC. Translation: CASSETGRSYEQYF. The chain couples TRBV6-1 to TRBJ2-7, with D possibly being TRBD1 (6 bases). Germline-derived CDR1 and CDR2 are MNHNS and SASEGT. The V gene lost 2 bases and the J gene lost 4 bases, with 12 bases spanning the gap. This CDR3 spans 14 amino acids.

The chain carries TRBV23-1 and TRBJ2-7; 7 bases match TRBD1. TRBV23-1 carries the ORF label, with uncertain function. This CDR3 contains 15 residues. Trimming cost V 3 bases and J 3 bases; bases outside gene matches: 8. CDR3 in amino acids: CASSHPPQGYYEQYF. The DNA of the CDR3 is TGCGCCAGCAGTCACCCCCCACAGGGGTACTACGAGCAGTACTTC.

The chain employs TRBV4-2 and TRBJ1-5; D ambiguous. This CDR3 has 14 amino acids. Trimming removed 6 bases from V and 3 bases from J, with 12 bases in between. In germline, CDR1 is LGHNA, CDR2 YNFKEQ. The CDR3 DNA follows: TGTGCCAGCAGGCAGACGGGAGACAATCAGCCCCAGCATTTT. This translates into CASRQTGDNQPQHF.

The V and J genes are TRBV7-2 and TRBJ1-6; 7 positions agree with TRBD1. CDR3 length: 17 residues. Germline CDR1 SGHTA, CDR2 FQGNSA. J gave up 6 bases and V 4 bases, and 12 bases lay outside the gene matches. In DNA form, the CDR3 reads TGTGCCAGCAGCTATCGACAGGGACAAACTTTTAATTCACCCCTCCACTTT. Translation gives CASSYRQGQTFNSPLHF.

In nucleotides, the CDR3 is TGTGCCAGCAGCTTAGCGGGGGGAAAGGAAAAACTGTTTTTT. This encodes CASSLAGGKEKLFF. This sequence joins TRBV7-9 and TRBJ1-4; tentative D call: TRBD1 (5 bases). The CDR3 loop spans 14 amino acids. Trimming removed 0 bases from V and 8 bases from J, with 10 bases in between. CDR1 SEHNR and CDR2 FQNEAQ come from the germline V gene (reference sequence).

This chain links TRBV14 with TRBJ2-1, with 7 bases fitting TRBD2. CDR3 length equals 14 residues. Trimming removed 1 base from V and 12 bases from J; junction bases left unmatched: 9. Germline V gives CDR1 SGHDN, CDR2 FVKESK. The CDR3 reads CASSQVTKGGWQFF. The CDR3, as DNA: TGTGCCAGCAGCCAAGTTACCAAGGGAGGGTGGCAGTTCTTC.

The CDR3 sequence is CASSQVGDSPLHF. DNA of the CDR3: TGTGCCAGCAGCCAAGTCGGGGATTCACCCCTCCACTTT. J is TRBJ1-6 and V is TRBV14; D gene unclear. The CDR3 is 13 amino acids. V was pared by 1 base and J by 8 bases, with 6 bases between. Germline V gene data show CDR1 as SGHDN and CDR2 as FVKESK.

This clone showed up just a few times. The chain joins TRBV2 to TRBJ1-1; the D gene is possibly TRBD1 (6 bases). CDR1 and CDR2 (germline): SNHLY, FYNNEI. V lost 6 bases to trimming and J lost 7 bases, with 9 bases between them. The CDR3 contains 11 residues. CDR3: CASSGQLEAFF. CDR3 DNA: TGTGCCAGCAGCGGACAGCTTGAAGCTTTCTTT.

This chain links TRBV27 with TRBJ1-5, with no clear D. The CDR3 loop spans 11 amino acids. Germline-derived CDR1 and CDR2 are MNHEY and SMNVEV (reference sequence). Trimming removed 8 bases at V and 6 bases at J, with 8 bases between. In nucleotides, the CDR3 is TGTGCCAGCGGGAGGGTTCAGCCCCAGCATTTT. Encoded protein: CASGRVQPQHF.

The V call is TRBV7-9, the J call TRBJ1-2; maybe TRBD1 (5 bases). Germline lookup yields CDR1 SEHNR and CDR2 FQNEAQ (reference sequence). The CDR3 totals 14 residues. Trimming left V 1 base short and J 4 bases short, with 10 bases between. CDR3 nucleotide sequence: TGTGCCAGCAGCTTAGAGTCGCAGGGCTATGGCTACACCTTC. Translating gives CASSLESQGYGYTF.

Points on this clone: Other DNA sequences of this sample code for an identical CDR3. This chain connects TRBV7-8 to TRBJ2-3; tentative D call: TRBD2 (6 bases). V was shortened by 1 base and J by 4 bases, with 24 bases between the two germline ends. The CDR3 sequence is 19 residues long. The germline V gene has CDR1 SGHVS and CDR2 FQNEAQ. The CDR3 sequence is CASSLGKSILNRDSDTQYF. In nucleotides, the CDR3 is TGTGCCAGCAGCTTAGGGAAGAGTATTCTCAACCGGGACTCAGATACGCAGTATTTT.

CDR3 sequence: CASSTERRTIFSGANVLTF. The CDR3 DNA follows: TGTGCCAGCAGCACTGAACGGAGGACTATTTTCTCTGGGGCCAACGTCCTGACTTTC. This chain links TRBV7-9 with TRBJ2-6; D might be TRBD2 (6 bases). Trimming shortened V by 5 bases and J by 0 bases, and 20 bases separated the two germline ends. Germline V CDR1 and CDR2: SEHNR, FQNEAQ (reference sequence). There are 19 residues in the CDR3.

The rearrangement links TRBV4-1 to TRBJ1-5; 8 bases fit TRBD1. From germline, CDR1 is MGHRA and CDR2 YSYEKL. V dropped 2 bases and J dropped 5; count of bases not matched to a gene: 8. The CDR3 loop spans 16 amino acids. The CDR3 sequence: CASSQSGQGAYQPQHF. In DNA form, the CDR3 reads TGCGCCAGCAGCCAATCTGGGCAGGGGGCATATCAGCCCCAGCATTTT.

Remarks on this clone: An end of the junction does not agree with germline; a read error may underlie this. The chain combines TRBV6-1 with TRBJ2-5; TRBD1 matches at 8 bases. CDR1 is MNHNS, CDR2 SASEGT, per germline. The CDR3 totals 15 residues. The DNA for the CDR3 is TGTGCCGGCAGCGGACAGGGTAGGATTGGAGAGACCCAGTACTTC. It codes for CAGSGQGRIGETQYF.

The rearrangement uses TRBV11-3 and TRBJ2-2; 7 bases are a match to TRBD1. Germline V gene lookup returns CDR1 SGHNT and CDR2 YENEEA. The CDR3 consists of 15 residues. The trim removed 5 bases at V and 3 bases at J, leaving 6 bases unmatched. The CDR3 DNA sequence: TGTGCCAGCAGCCCAGGGACAGCCGACACCGGGGAGCTGTTTTTT. Encoded protein: CASSPGTADTGELFF. The variable domain in full, completed from reference TRBV11-3 and TRBJ2-2, reads EAGVVQSPRYKIIEKKQPVAFWCNPISGHNTLYWYLQNLGQGPELLIRYENEEAVDDSQLPKDRFSAERLKGVDSTLKIQPAELGDSAVYLCASSPGTADTGELFFGEGSRLTVL.

The chain links TRBV5-1 to TRBJ2-2; TRBD1 aligns across 7 bases. Germline V gene data show CDR1 as SGHRS and CDR2 as YFSETQ. J gave up 2 bases and V 6 bases, and 7 bases lay outside the gene matches. The CDR3 covers 15 residues. CDR3 nucleotide sequence: TGCGCCAGCACAAAGGGGGCCCCCAACACCGGGGAGCTGTTTTTT. It codes for CASTKGAPNTGELFF.

V usage is TRBV19 and J usage is TRBJ2-3; TRBD2 might be the D (5 bases). CDR3 length: 17 residues. Germline CDR1 LNHDA, CDR2 SQIVND (reference sequence). V lost 1 base, J lost 1 base, and 15 bases lay in between. CDR3 sequence (DNA): TGTGCCAGTAGTATAGTCGGACTCTCGAGTGGCACAGATACGCAGTATTTT. This codes for CASSIVGLSSGTDTQYF.

In nucleotides, the CDR3 is TGCGCCAGCAGCCCAGGACAGGGCAGGTCCTACGAGCAGTACTTC. Its translation: CASSPGQGRSYEQYF. This chain links TRBV5-1 with TRBJ2-7; 8 bases are shared with TRBD1. The CDR3 length is 15 residues. Germline-derived CDR1 and CDR2 are SGHRS and YFSETQ. V trimming: 4 bases; J trimming: 1 base; junction bases outside the gene matches: 7. The full variable domain, with the rest looked up from reference TRBV5-1 and TRBJ2-7, is KAGVTQTPRYLIKTRGQQVTLSCSPISGHRSVSWYQQTPGQGLQFLFEYFSETQRNKGNFPGRFSGRQFSNSRSEMNVSTLELGDSALYLCASSPGQGRSYEQYFGPGTRLTVT.

The gene calls are TRBV5-4 and TRBJ2-5; weak D call: TRBD2 (6 bases). This CDR3 contains 11 residues. Germline-derived CDR1 and CDR2 are SGHNT and YYREEE (reference sequence). Trimming removed 6 bases at V and 5 bases at J, with 8 bases between. CDR3 residues: CASTREETQYF. DNA for the CDR3: TGTGCCAGCACTCGGGAGGAGACCCAGTACTTC.

The chain combines TRBV7-9 with TRBJ2-3; TRBD2 agrees at 10 bases. Germline V lookup: CDR1 SEHNR, CDR2 FQNEAQ (reference sequence). The length of the CDR3 is 15 residues. The V segment lost 5 bases and the J segment 4 bases; nucleotides outside the gene matches: 6. The CDR3: CASSRGLASPDTQYF. As DNA, the CDR3 is TGTGCCAGCAGCCGGGGACTAGCGTCCCCAGATACGCAGTATTTT.